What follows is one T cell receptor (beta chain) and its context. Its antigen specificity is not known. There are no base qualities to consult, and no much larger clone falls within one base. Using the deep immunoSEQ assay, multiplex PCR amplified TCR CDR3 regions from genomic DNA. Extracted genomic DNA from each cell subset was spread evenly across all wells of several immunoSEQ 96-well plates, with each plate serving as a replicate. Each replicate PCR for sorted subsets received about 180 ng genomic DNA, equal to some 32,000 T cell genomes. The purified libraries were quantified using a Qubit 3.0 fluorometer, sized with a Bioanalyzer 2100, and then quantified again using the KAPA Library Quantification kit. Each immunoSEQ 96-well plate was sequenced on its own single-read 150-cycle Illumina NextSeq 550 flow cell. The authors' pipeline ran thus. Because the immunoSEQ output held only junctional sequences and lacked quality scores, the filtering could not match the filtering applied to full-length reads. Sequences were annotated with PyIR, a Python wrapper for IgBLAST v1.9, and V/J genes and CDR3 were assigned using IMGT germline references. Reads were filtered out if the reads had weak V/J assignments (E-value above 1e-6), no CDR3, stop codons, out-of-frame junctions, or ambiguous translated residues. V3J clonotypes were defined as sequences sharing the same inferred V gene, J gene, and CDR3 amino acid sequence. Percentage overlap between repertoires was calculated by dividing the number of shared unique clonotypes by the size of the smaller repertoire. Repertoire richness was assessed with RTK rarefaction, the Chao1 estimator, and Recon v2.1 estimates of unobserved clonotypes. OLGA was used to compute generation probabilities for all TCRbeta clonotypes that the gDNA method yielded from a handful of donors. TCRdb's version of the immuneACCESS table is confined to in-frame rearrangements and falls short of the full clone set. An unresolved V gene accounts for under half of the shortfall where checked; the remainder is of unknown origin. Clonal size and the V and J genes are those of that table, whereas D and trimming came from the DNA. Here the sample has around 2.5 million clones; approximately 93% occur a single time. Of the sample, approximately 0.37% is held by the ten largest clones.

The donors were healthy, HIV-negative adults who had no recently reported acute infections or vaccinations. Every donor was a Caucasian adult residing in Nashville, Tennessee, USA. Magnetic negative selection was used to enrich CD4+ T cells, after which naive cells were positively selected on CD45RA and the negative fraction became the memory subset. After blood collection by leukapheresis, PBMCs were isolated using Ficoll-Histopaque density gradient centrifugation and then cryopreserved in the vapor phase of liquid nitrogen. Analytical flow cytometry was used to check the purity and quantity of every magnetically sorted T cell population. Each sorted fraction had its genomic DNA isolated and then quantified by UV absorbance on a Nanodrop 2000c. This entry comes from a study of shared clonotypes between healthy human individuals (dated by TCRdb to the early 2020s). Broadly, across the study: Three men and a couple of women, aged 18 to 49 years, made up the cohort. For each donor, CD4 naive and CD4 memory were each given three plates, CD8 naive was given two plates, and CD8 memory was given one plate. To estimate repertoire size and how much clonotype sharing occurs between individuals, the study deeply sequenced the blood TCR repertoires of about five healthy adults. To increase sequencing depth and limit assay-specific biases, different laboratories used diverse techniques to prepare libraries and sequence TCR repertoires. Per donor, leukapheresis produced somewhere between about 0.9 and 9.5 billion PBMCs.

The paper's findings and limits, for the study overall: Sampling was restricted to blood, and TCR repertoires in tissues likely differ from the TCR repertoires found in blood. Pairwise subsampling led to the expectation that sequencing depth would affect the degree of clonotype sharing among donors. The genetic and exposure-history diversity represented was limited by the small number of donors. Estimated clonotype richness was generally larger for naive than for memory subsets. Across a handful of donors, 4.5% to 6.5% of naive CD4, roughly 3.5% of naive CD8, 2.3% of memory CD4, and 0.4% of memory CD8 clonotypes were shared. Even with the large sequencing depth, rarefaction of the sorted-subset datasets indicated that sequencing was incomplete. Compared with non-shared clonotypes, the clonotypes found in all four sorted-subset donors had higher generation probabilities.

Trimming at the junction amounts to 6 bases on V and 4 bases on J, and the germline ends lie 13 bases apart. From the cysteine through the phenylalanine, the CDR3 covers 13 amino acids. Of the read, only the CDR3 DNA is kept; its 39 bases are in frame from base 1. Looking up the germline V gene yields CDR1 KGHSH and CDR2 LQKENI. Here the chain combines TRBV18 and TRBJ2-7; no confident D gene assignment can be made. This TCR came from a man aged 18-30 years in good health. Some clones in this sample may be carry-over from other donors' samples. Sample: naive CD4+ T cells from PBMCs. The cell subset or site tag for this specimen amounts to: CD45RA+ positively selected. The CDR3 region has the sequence CASSQPNMYEQYF. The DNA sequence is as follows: TGTGCCAGCTCCCAACCCAACATGTACGAGCAGTACTTC. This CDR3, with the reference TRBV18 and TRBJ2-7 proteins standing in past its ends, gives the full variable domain NAGVMQNPRHLVRRRGQEARLRCSPMKGHSHVYWYRQLPEEGLKFMVYLQKENIIDESGMPKERFSAEFPKEGPSILRIQQVVRGDSAAYFCASSQPNMYEQYFGPGTRLTVT.